This T cell receptor beta chain was captured by sequencing in a study of blood T cell repertoires in COVID-19. For the study at large: Italy, Spain and the United States were the sources of the convalescent and acute COVID-19 samples. PBMCs, B-cell-depleted T cells, or T cells were the source of the cDNA or gDNA that made up the material.

Original processing notes: Reference gene primer amplification gave nucleated cell count estimates. Clones were sequenced by immunoSEQ multiplex PCR, and TCRdb holds only the in-frame ones, with some missing. That table is the source of V, J and clone size, and D and trimming were worked out from the DNA. Seen here are 150,000 to 200,000 clones, approximately 82% observed once, and the top ten hold over 10%. Germline CDR1 and CDR2: SGDLS and YYNGEE. V was cut by 4 bases and J by 5 bases, with 13 bases left in between. This CDR3 has 13 residues. The chain employs TRBV9 and TRBJ2-7; possible D gene TRBD2, 5 bases. Sequencing was done on a sample of peripheral blood. The TCR sequence derives from a man between 70 and 80 years old who had recovered from COVID-19. Here the CDR3 reads CASSSGLRDEQYF. Here the CDR3 DNA reads TGTGCCAGCAGCTCCGGGTTGAGGGACGAGCAGTACTTC.